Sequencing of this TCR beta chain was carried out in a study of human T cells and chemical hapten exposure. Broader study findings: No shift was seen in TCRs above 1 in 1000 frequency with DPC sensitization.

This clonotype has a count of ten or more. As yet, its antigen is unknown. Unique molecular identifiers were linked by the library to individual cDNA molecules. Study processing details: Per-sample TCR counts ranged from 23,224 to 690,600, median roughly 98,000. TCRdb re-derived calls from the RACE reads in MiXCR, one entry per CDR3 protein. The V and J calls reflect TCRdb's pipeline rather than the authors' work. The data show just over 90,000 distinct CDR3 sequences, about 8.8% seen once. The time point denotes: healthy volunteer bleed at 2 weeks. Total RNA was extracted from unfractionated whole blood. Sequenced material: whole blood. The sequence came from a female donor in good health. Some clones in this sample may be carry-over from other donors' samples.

The CDR3 sequence: CASSRTGLQETQYF. The DNA for the CDR3 is TGTGCCAGCAGCCGGACAGGCCTACAAGAGACCCAGTACTTC. The chain recombines TRBV7-2 with TRBJ2-5, with 7 bases that match TRBD1. Per germline, CDR1 SGHTA and CDR2 FQGNSA. Unmatched junction bases numbered 5, after V lost 5 bases and J lost 2 bases. The CDR3 length is 14 residues.